What follows are 20 T cell receptor beta chains derived from one specimen sequenced in a study of blood T cell repertoires in COVID-19. Clones were sequenced by immunoSEQ multiplex PCR, and TCRdb holds only the in-frame ones, with some missing. The table lists roughly 670,000 clones, 75% to 90% of them singletons. Sequenced sample: peripheral blood. These TCRs come from a woman younger than 35 with acute or convalescent COVID-19.

The chain uses TRBV27 and TRBJ1-1; 9 bases align to TRBD1. CDR3 length equals 17 residues. Germline V gives CDR1 MNHEY, CDR2 SMNVEV (reference sequence). V gave up 5 bases and J gave up 11 bases; unmatched junction bases: 21. The CDR3 DNA follows: TGTGCCAGCAGTCCATCGCCCCACTCCACAGGGGGCGCGAAGGCTTTCTTT. Protein sequence: CASSPSPHSTGGAKAFF.

Comment on this clone: The same CDR3 arises from other DNA sequences in this sample as well. V gene TRBV18 combines with J gene TRBJ1-2; D may be TRBD1 (5 bases). Germline V gene sequence: CDR1 KGHSH, CDR2 LQKENI. The CDR3 contains 14 residues. Trimming pared 0 bases from V and 3 bases from J, leaving 8 bases between. The DNA of the CDR3 is TGTGCCAGCTCACCACCGGGACTCTACTATGGCTACACCTTC. Encoded protein: CASSPPGLYYGYTF.

V and J are TRBV20-1 and TRBJ1-1; no clear D. Trimming stripped 3 bases from V and 1 base from J, with 15 bases between. The CDR3 is 15 residues long. The germline CDR1 and CDR2 sequences are DFQATT and SNEGSKA (reference sequence). The CDR3 protein is CSASTGFAQNTEAFF. The DNA of the CDR3 is TGCAGTGCTAGTACGGGGTTCGCCCAGAACACTGAAGCTTTCTTT.

This clone has a single count. This sample also contains other DNA sequences that code for the same CDR3. The V and J genes are TRBV6-1 and TRBJ1-2; D not resolved. The CDR3 totals 13 residues. CDR1 is MNHNS, CDR2 SASEGT, per germline. Trimming stripped 0 bases from V and 5 bases from J, with 7 bases between. The CDR3 is CASSEARGYGYTF. The CDR3 coding sequence is TGTGCCAGCAGTGAAGCGCGCGGTTATGGCTACACCTTC.

This clone was seen a single time. The J gene is TRBJ2-3, the V gene TRBV2, with D possibly being TRBD2 (5 bases). From germline, CDR1 is SNHLY and CDR2 FYNNEI. The CDR3 is 16 amino acids. V was clipped by 2 bases and J by 2 bases, with 14 bases between them. The CDR3 DNA sequence: TGTGCCAGCAGTGAAAGCGGACTCCAGCTCACAGATACGCAGTATTTT. It yields the protein CASSESGLQLTDTQYF.

The chain recombines TRBV6-5 with TRBJ1-6, with D possibly matching TRBD1 (5 bases). This CDR3 comprises 15 residues. Germline CDR1 reads MNHEY; CDR2 reads SVGAGI. The CDR3 DNA is TGTGGGACCCTGGCGGGGGATTCCTATAATTCACCCCTCCACTTT. Translation: CGTLAGDSYNSPLHF.

V and J are TRBV2 and TRBJ2-7, with TRBD1 matching 9 bases. CDR1 and CDR2 from the germline V gene are SNHLY and FYNNEI. V trimming: 6 bases; J trimming: 5 bases; junction bases outside the gene matches: 8. This CDR3 comprises 14 residues. For the CDR3, the DNA is TGTGCCAGCAGACCCGGGACAGGGTTCCACGAGCAGTACTTC. Protein: CASRPGTGFHEQYF.

The chain couples TRBV14 to TRBJ1-2; D is possibly TRBD1 (5 bases). Trimming took off 0 bases at V and 6 bases at J, with 14 bases between the two ends. The CDR3 runs 15 residues. The germline V gene encodes CDR1 SGHDN and CDR2 FVKESK. The CDR3 nucleotides read TGTGCCAGCAGCCAAGATCTTACAGGCGCTAATGGCTACACCTTC. It translates to CASSQDLTGANGYTF.

The chain joins TRBV24-1 to TRBJ1-2; 9 bases are a match to TRBD1. Trimming at V came to 4 bases and at J to 4 bases, leaving 9 bases not matched to a gene. CDR1 and CDR2 (germline): KGHDR, SFDVKD. This CDR3 region has 16 residues. The CDR3 loop is CATSDPRTGEVYGYTF. The DNA for the CDR3 is TGTGCCACCAGTGACCCAAGGACAGGGGAGGTCTATGGCTACACCTTC.

V gene TRBV5-8 combines with J gene TRBJ1-2; 9 nucleotides match TRBD1. CDR1 SGHTS and CDR2 YDEGEE come from the germline V gene. The length of the CDR3 is 15 residues. CDR3 in amino acids: CVTKLPGTGNYGYTF. In DNA, the CDR3 is TGTGTCACAAAGCTACCCGGGACAGGGAACTATGGCTACACCTTC.

V and J are TRBV6-5 and TRBJ1-2, with a weak D call TRBD1 (5 bases). CDR3 length: 15 residues. Trimming removed 0 bases from V and 7 bases from J, with 15 bases in between. Germline-derived CDR1 and CDR2 are MNHEY and SVGAGI. CDR3 bases: TGTGCCAGCAGTTACTCGAAGCAGGGTTTCGGTGGCTACACCTTC. Protein: CASSYSKQGFGGYTF.

The chain has TRBV4-1 and TRBJ2-3; 10 nucleotides agree with TRBD1. Looked up from germline, CDR1 is MGHRA and CDR2 is YSYEKL. CDR3 size: 15 residues. V trimming: 4 bases; J trimming: 5 bases; junction bases outside the gene matches: 6. The DNA of the CDR3 is TGCGCCAGCAGCCTTATAGGACAGGGGGAAGATACGCAGTATTTT. It is translated as CASSLIGQGEDTQYF.

The V and J genes are TRBV28 and TRBJ1-5, with D uncertain. The germline V gene has CDR1 MDHEN and CDR2 SYDVKM. V was clipped by 8 bases and J by 6 bases, with 14 bases between them. The CDR3 sequence is 13 residues long. The CDR3 reads CASRGPRSQPQHF. The CDR3, as DNA: TGTGCCAGCCGAGGGCCTCGGAGTCAGCCCCAGCATTTT.

The chain carries TRBV19 and TRBJ1-2; 11 nucleotides agree with TRBD1. After removal of 1 base from V and 4 bases from J, the junction contained 8 bases not matched to a gene. CDR3 length: 17 amino acids. CDR1 LNHDA and CDR2 SQIVND come from the germline V gene (reference sequence). CDR3 region: CASSIAPRTGGLYGYTF. Written as DNA, the CDR3 is TGTGCCAGTAGTATAGCCCCGCGGACAGGGGGCCTCTATGGCTACACCTTC. The variable domain in full, completed from reference TRBV19 and TRBJ1-2, reads DGGITQSPKYLFRKEGQNVTLSCEQNLNHDAMYWYRQDPGQGLRLIYYSQIVNDFQKGDIAEGYSVSREKKESFPLTVTSAQKNPTAFYLCASSIAPRTGGLYGYTFGSGTRLTVV.

This clone was observed once. The chain employs TRBV5-8 and TRBJ1-3; 8 positions agree with TRBD1. V lost 4 bases to trimming and J lost 4 bases; unmatched junction nucleotides: 4. Germline lookup yields CDR1 SGHTS and CDR2 YDEGEE. The CDR3 totals 14 residues. CDR3 amino acids: CASSLGQGGNTIYF. CDR3 coding DNA: TGTGCCAGCAGCCTTGGACAGGGAGGAAACACCATATATTTT. Complete variable domain (other parts from reference TRBV5-8 and TRBJ1-3): EAGVTQSPTHLIKTRGQQATLRCSPISGHTSVYWYQQALGLGLQFLLWYDEGEERNRGNFPPRFSGRQFPNYSSELNVNALELEDSALYLCASSLGQGGNTIYFGEGSWLTVV.

This chain joins TRBV7-9 and TRBJ1-2, with no clear D. V lost 10 bases and J lost 1, with 22 bases in between. The CDR3 length is 16 residues. CDR1 and CDR2 (germline): SEHNR, FQNEAQ (reference sequence). The CDR3 DNA reads TGTGCCACCCCTCGGGGAGGGTCGATATTTAACTATGGCTACACCTTC. Translating it yields CATPRGGSIFNYGYTF.

V usage is TRBV7-9 and J usage is TRBJ1-2; D is unclear. Trimming took 4 bases from V and 0 from J, leaving 9 bases between them. The CDR3 totals 14 residues. Germline V gene data show CDR1 as SEHNR and CDR2 as FQNEAQ (reference sequence). The CDR3 region is CASSYTDSNYGYTF. CDR3 DNA: TGTGCCAGCAGCTATACAGATTCTAACTATGGCTACACCTTC.

This rearrangement joins TRBV11-2 to TRBJ1-2, with a tentative D call TRBD1 (6 bases). CDR3 length: 14 amino acids. Per the germline V gene, CDR1 is SGHAT and CDR2 is FQNNGV. V was pared by 2 bases and J by 7 bases, with 14 bases between. DNA for the CDR3: TGTGCCAGCAGCTTACAACCAGGGGCTAGTGGCTACACCTTC. It specifies CASSLQPGASGYTF.

The V and J genes are TRBV3-1 (or the pseudogene TRBV3-2) and TRBJ2-7; 9 positions agree with TRBD1. Germline CDR1 LGHDT, CDR2 YNNKEL (reference sequence). The CDR3 is made up of 13 amino acids. The V gene end was trimmed by 8 bases and the J gene end by 6 bases; junction bases not matched to a gene: 8. CDR3 in amino acids: CASQQGARGEQYF. DNA for the CDR3: TGTGCCAGCCAACAGGGGGCACGGGGCGAGCAGTACTTC.

V and J are TRBV10-3 and TRBJ1-5; perhaps TRBD1 as D (5 bases). V was clipped by 6 bases and J by 10 bases, with 16 bases between them. This CDR3 has 13 amino acids. Germline lookup yields CDR1 ENHRY and CDR2 SYGVKD. The CDR3 sequence is CAIRERGPYPQHF. CDR3 in DNA: TGTGCCATCAGGGAGAGGGGCCCCTATCCCCAGCATTTT.